These 13 T cell receptor beta chains came from one sample sequenced in a study of blood T cell repertoires in COVID-19. Libraries were prepared by immunoSEQ multiplex PCR; TCRdb keeps only in-frame clonotypes and omits some of them. The sample lists around 55,000 clones; about nine tenths were seen once. Material for sequencing was peripheral blood. The receptors shown here come from a man aged 60-69 years with active COVID-19.

The chain has TRBV3-1 (or the pseudogene TRBV3-2) and TRBJ2-7; weak D call: TRBD2 (6 bases). V was shortened by 2 bases and J by 3 bases, with 17 bases between the two germline ends. The CDR3 is made up of 16 amino acids. The germline V gene encodes CDR1 LGHDT and CDR2 YNNKEL (reference sequence). Here the CDR3 DNA reads TGTGCCAGCAGCCAAACCGCGGGACCCGCGGACTACGAGCAGTACTTC. It codes for CASSQTAGPADYEQYF.

The genes are TRBV2 and TRBJ2-1, with 7 bases lining up with TRBD2. CDR1 is SNHLY, CDR2 FYNNEI, per germline. The CDR3 runs to 16 residues. The V and J ends lost 6 bases and 4 bases, in that order; junction bases with no gene match: 12. CDR3 sequence reads: CASRALGAGKYNEQFF. In nucleotides, the CDR3 is TGTGCCAGCAGGGCTTTAGGAGCGGGGAAGTACAATGAGCAGTTCTTC. Together with reference TRBV2 and TRBJ2-1, the CDR3 gives the full variable domain: EPEVTQTPSHQVTQMGQEVILRCVPISNHLYFYWYRQILGQKVEFLVSFYNNEISEKSEIFDDQFSVERPDGSNFTLKIRSTKLEDSAMYFCASRALGAGKYNEQFFGPGTRLTVL.

The CDR3 nucleotides read TGTGCCAGCAGCGCGGACAGGGGTAAAGGTCAGCCCCAGCATTTT. Residues: CASSADRGKGQPQHF. The chain joins TRBV21-1 to TRBJ1-5; the table's D gene call, TRBD1, was not cross checked with the DNA. TRBV21-1 is described as a pseudogene. The CDR3 contains 15 residues.

The chain combines TRBV6-5 with TRBJ2-5, with 10 bases that match TRBD1. This CDR3 is 14 amino acids long. The V gene's germline CDR1 is MNHEY and CDR2 SVGAGI. J gave up 3 bases and V 6 bases, and 4 bases lay outside the gene matches. CDR3 sequence: CASSDRGREETQYF. In nucleotides, the CDR3 is TGTGCCAGCAGCGACAGGGGGCGCGAAGAGACCCAGTACTTC.

CDR3: CASSQTQGVGPQHF. CDR3 DNA sequence: TGCGCCAGCAGCCAAACTCAGGGTGTAGGGCCCCAGCATTTT. The chain is built from TRBV4-1 and TRBJ1-5; a possible D gene is TRBD1 (5 bases). Trimming removed 2 bases at V and 9 bases at J, with 14 bases between. The CDR3 spans 14 residues. The germline CDR1 and CDR2 sequences are MGHRA and YSYEKL.

The chain combines TRBV11-3 with TRBJ2-3; the D gene is possibly TRBD2 (5 bases). Germline loops: CDR1 SGHNT, CDR2 YENEEA. V lost 5 bases and J 1 base, leaving 13 bases between the germline ends. The CDR3 is 15 amino acids. This chain's CDR3 is CASSPRAEGTDTQYF. The DNA of the CDR3 is TGTGCCAGCAGCCCCCGCGCGGAGGGCACAGATACGCAGTATTTT.

The rearrangement uses TRBV4-1 and TRBJ2-1, with D unresolved. Trimming shortened V by 0 bases and J by 2 bases, and 11 bases separated the two germline ends. Germline assignment: CDR1 MGHRA and CDR2 YSYEKL. The CDR3 runs to 16 residues. CDR3 region: CASSQDLEPPYNEQFF. In DNA form, the CDR3 reads TGCGCCAGCAGCCAAGATTTGGAGCCCCCCTACAATGAGCAGTTCTTC.

The chain links TRBV24-1 to TRBJ2-3; 7 nucleotides match TRBD2. Germline V CDR1 and CDR2: KGHDR, SFDVKD. V dropped 9 bases and J dropped 7; count of bases not matched to a gene: 15. The CDR3 is 15 residues long. As DNA, the CDR3 is TGTGCCACCTCAACGGCGGGAGCCTCCGGGAATACGCAGTATTTT. Encoded protein: CATSTAGASGNTQYF.

This chain joins TRBV19 and TRBJ2-3; D may be TRBD1 (5 bases). Germline V gene sequence: CDR1 LNHDA, CDR2 SQIVND (reference sequence). The CDR3 consists of 14 residues. V was shortened by 4 bases and J by 8 bases, with 16 bases between the two germline ends. The CDR3 DNA reads as TGTGCCAGTAGTAAGTCTGATATCCAGGGTACGCAGTATTTT. This translates into CASSKSDIQGTQYF.

The chain combines TRBV10-3 with TRBJ2-5; the D gene is possibly TRBD1 (5 bases). V was clipped by 11 bases and J by 5 bases, with 18 bases between them. Germline-derived CDR1 and CDR2 are ENHRY and SYGVKD. The CDR3 has 13 amino acids. CDR3 sequence (DNA): TGTGCCGCTAGTGGGGCCCCAGGGGAGACCCAGTACTTC. It encodes CAASGAPGETQYF.

The gene calls are TRBV4-2 and TRBJ2-1, with 7 bases aligning to TRBD1. J was trimmed by 4 bases and V by 2 bases; bases with no gene match: 2. The CDR3 contains 14 residues. The V gene's germline CDR1 is LGHNA and CDR2 YNFKEQ. CDR3 amino acids: CASSQRTGYNEQFF. The CDR3 nucleotides are TGTGCCAGCAGCCAACGGACAGGATACAATGAGCAGTTCTTC.

This clone has just a few counts. The rearrangement joins TRBV10-2 to TRBJ1-5; 7 nucleotides align to TRBD1. V lost 3 bases, J lost 4 bases, and 6 bases stayed unmatched. CDR1 is WSHSY, CDR2 SAAADI, per germline. The CDR3 totals 15 residues. The CDR3 bases are TGCGCCAGCAGTGATTTAAGCAGGGGGAATCAGCCCCAGCATTTT. It is translated as CASSDLSRGNQPQHF.

The V gene is TRBV7-3, the J gene TRBJ1-1; D is uncertain. Germline lookup yields CDR1 SGHTA and CDR2 FQGTGA. The germline V and J ends were trimmed by 2 bases and 4 bases, with 11 bases remaining between them. There are 14 residues in the CDR3. As DNA, the CDR3 is TGTGCCAGCAGCTTAGGAGGGCCGGGCACTGAAGCTTTCTTT. Encoded protein: CASSLGGPGTEAFF.